The TCR beta chain under discussion was sequenced for a study of T cells in Graves' hyperthyroidism and ophthalmopathy. About the study: Specimen type is peripheral blood, collected at initial diagnosis prior to any treatment.

Study-level points and caveats: Before onset, ophthalmopathy was predicted by the model a median roughly 6.8 months earlier. Ophthalmopathy was distinguished from stable hyperthyroidism by 13 V-J signatures.

Germline V lookup: CDR1 SEHNR, CDR2 FQNEAQ (reference sequence). The trim removed 5 bases at V and 4 bases at J, leaving 13 bases unmatched. This CDR3 spans 16 amino acids. There were TCR beta CDR3 regions amplified from RNA transcripts. HTBI primers drove first-round RT-PCR of the TCR CDR3. TCRdb re-called the multiplex PCR reads through MiXCR, storing one row per CDR3 protein. Of about 640,000 distinct CDR3 sequences listed, about a fifth were seen once; the top ten hold roughly a third. This clonotype was seen at least ten times. Antigen unknown. Sample: blood. This receptor was taken from a man younger than 45 with Graves' ophthalmopathy. This chain connects TRBV7-9 to TRBJ1-1, with TRBD1 identical over 7 bases. This CDR3 reads CASSPNRGPRATEAFF. Written as DNA, the CDR3 is TGTGCCAGCAGCCCTAACAGGGGACCTCGGGCCACTGAAGCTTTCTTT.